The 27 T cell receptor beta chains below were found in one sample sequenced in a study of T-cell reconstitution after alpha-beta-depleted transplantation in children. Unique molecular identifiers featured in how the TCRbeta library was prepared. TCRdb re-analysed the PCR reads in MiXCR, keeping a single row per CDR3 protein. The sample has a few hundred thousand distinct CDR3 sequences, around 13% seen once. This material consisted of PBMCs from the stem cell graft donor, taken from the stem cell graft. These receptors all come from a human donor who donated a stem cell graft to a child with combined immunodeficiency.

This clonotype was found a few times. V and J are TRBV7-6 and TRBJ1-1, with a weak D call TRBD1 (5 bases). Deletions cut 5 bases from V and 11 bases from J, with 21 bases between. The CDR3 is 14 amino acids. Germline V gene sequence: CDR1 SGHVS, CDR2 FNYEAQ. This CDR3 is CASSLGGTPLRAFF. The DNA for the CDR3 is TGTGCCAGCAGCCTGGGCGGGACTCCCTTGAGGGCTTTCTTT.

The sample holds many counts of this clonotype. This chain joins TRBV12-3 or TRBV12-4 and TRBJ2-3; the match to TRBD2 covers 7 bases. The CDR3 sequence is 17 residues long. Trimming removed 3 bases from V and 0 bases from J; junction bases left unmatched: 9. The CDR3 loop is CASSFEASGTSTDTQYF. In DNA form, the CDR3 reads TGTGCCAGCAGTTTTGAGGCTAGCGGAACTAGCACAGATACGCAGTATTTT.

This clonotype was recorded a few times. The chain employs TRBV18 and TRBJ1-4; no clear D. Germline values: CDR1 KGHSH, CDR2 LQKENI. V lost 2 bases to trimming and J lost 5 bases, with 9 bases between them. The CDR3 runs to 14 residues. This CDR3 reads CASSPGVDNEKLFF. The CDR3 DNA is TGTGCCAGCTCACCAGGGGTGGACAATGAAAAACTGTTTTTT.

This clonotype was seen many times. The J gene is TRBJ2-7, the V gene TRBV4-3; D remains unclear. The CDR3 runs to 13 residues. Germline V gives CDR1 LGHNA, CDR2 YSLEER. Trimming pared 4 bases from V and 2 bases from J, leaving 9 bases between. Here the CDR3 DNA reads TGCGCCAGCAGCCTGGGTCGGACCTACGAGCAGTACTTC. The encoded protein is CASSLGRTYEQYF.

This clonotype was seen many times. The V and J genes are TRBV20-1 and TRBJ1-1; TRBD1 aligns across 7 bases. The germline gives CDR1 DFQATT, CDR2 SNEGSKA (reference sequence). V gave up 3 bases and J gave up 1 base; unmatched junction bases: 5. The CDR3 is 14 residues long. CDR3 amino acids: CSARPGGSNTEAFF. The CDR3 DNA sequence: TGCAGTGCTAGGCCAGGGGGATCGAACACTGAAGCTTTCTTT.

In its sample, this clonotype was seen many times. The chain uses TRBV6-1 and TRBJ1-2; D remains unclear. The germline V gene has CDR1 MNHNS and CDR2 SASEGT. CDR3 length: 13 residues. Trimming cost V 8 bases and J 4 bases, with 14 bases left between them. CDR3 sequence reads: CASGWLSIYGYTF. In DNA form, the CDR3 reads TGTGCCAGCGGATGGTTATCGATCTATGGCTACACCTTC.

The chain recombines TRBV4-3 with TRBJ2-1, with TRBD2 matching over 12 bases. CDR1 is LGHNA and CDR2 is YSLEER in the germline V gene. The CDR3 extends over 18 amino acids. The V and J ends lost 4 bases and 4 bases, in that order; junction bases with no gene match: 11. CDR3 bases: TGCGCCAGCAGCCGGAACTCGGGACTAGCGGGCTGGTACAATGAGCAGTTCTTC. This sequence encodes CASSRNSGLAGWYNEQFF.

On this clonotype itself: A much larger clone differs by one base, so this may be a read error. The V and J genes are TRBV12-3 or TRBV12-4 and TRBJ2-2; maybe TRBD2 (6 bases). Trimming took off 5 bases at V and 5 bases at J, with 15 bases between the two ends. The CDR3 is 15 residues long. In DNA form, the CDR3 reads TGTGCCAGCAGTCCCGACTGGAGGGCGACCGGGGAGCTGTTTTTT. This gives the protein CASSPDWRATGELFF.

This clonotype occurred a few times. The gene calls are TRBV4-3 and TRBJ2-7; tentatively, D is TRBD2 (5 bases). Germline CDR1 and CDR2: LGHNA and YSLEER. The length of the CDR3 is 16 residues. V lost 0 bases to trimming and J lost 2 bases, with 14 bases between them. This CDR3 is CASSQDLREIAYEQYF. In DNA form, the CDR3 reads TGCGCCAGCAGCCAAGATCTGAGGGAGATAGCCTACGAGCAGTACTTC.

This clonotype was counted ten times or more. The V call is TRBV7-2, the J call TRBJ2-7, with unresolved D. Germline V lookup: CDR1 SGHTA, CDR2 FQGNSA. The V end was cut by 5 bases, the J end by 0 bases, with 14 bases between. This CDR3 is 15 amino acids long. The CDR3 region is CASSTRGGDSYEQYF. In nucleotides, the CDR3 is TGTGCCAGCAGCACTCGAGGTGGGGACTCCTACGAGCAGTACTTC. Full variable domain (remainder filled in from reference TRBV7-2 and TRBJ2-7): GAGVSQSPSNKVTEKGKDVELRCDPISGHTALYWYRQSLGQGLEFLIYFQGNSAPDKSGLPSDRFSAERTGGSVSTLTIQRTQQEDSAVYLCASSTRGGDSYEQYFGPGTRLTVT.

Turning to this clonotype: Lacking the conserved final phenylalanine or tryptophan, this CDR3 likely reflects a read error. The chain combines TRBV7-8 with TRBJ2-1, with 7 bases aligning to TRBD2. The CDR3 sequence is 15 residues long. V lost 3 bases, J lost 0 bases, and 2 bases stayed unmatched. Germline CDR1 is SGHVS and CDR2 is FQNEAQ. The CDR3 DNA follows: TGTGCCAGCAGCTTCTCGGGGGGCTCCTACAATGAGCAGTTCTCC. Amino acids: CASSFSGGSYNEQFS.

At least ten counts were recorded for this clonotype. The rearrangement joins TRBV12-3 or TRBV12-4 to TRBJ2-1; 9 nucleotides align to TRBD2. The ends lost 4 bases at V and 0 bases at J; junction bases unmatched: 10. The CDR3 is 18 amino acids. The CDR3 protein is CASSWGEIAGVSYNEQFF. The CDR3 nucleotides are TGTGCCAGCAGTTGGGGAGAGATAGCGGGAGTCTCCTACAATGAGCAGTTCTTC.

In this sample, this clonotype turned up many times. The chain couples TRBV7-8 to TRBJ2-3, with 10 bases identical to TRBD2. Germline V gene sequence: CDR1 SGHVS, CDR2 FQNEAQ. The CDR3 runs 16 residues. The V gene end was trimmed by 5 bases and the J gene end by 0 bases; junction bases not matched to a gene: 5. The CDR3 sequence: CASSPTSGLSTDTQYF. The CDR3, as DNA: TGTGCCAGCAGCCCGACTAGCGGGCTTAGCACAGATACGCAGTATTTT.

The chain recombines TRBV12-3 or TRBV12-4 with TRBJ1-3, with D uncertain. The CDR3 runs 16 residues. V was trimmed by 1 base and J by 0 bases, leaving 10 bases between them. The CDR3 reads CASSLGHRLSGNTIYF. For the CDR3, the DNA is TGTGCCAGCAGTTTAGGGCATCGGCTCTCTGGAAACACCATATATTTT.

A few counts support this clonotype. The chain uses TRBV6-2 or TRBV6-3 and TRBJ2-7, with TRBD2 matching over 9 bases. The CDR3 sequence is 19 residues long. Germline values: CDR1 MNHEY, CDR2 SVGEGT. The trim removed 2 bases at V and 2 bases at J, leaving 16 bases unmatched. The CDR3 region is CASSYGTAIAGESPYEQYF. The CDR3 nucleotides are TGTGCCAGCAGTTACGGAACGGCCATAGCGGGAGAAAGCCCCTACGAGCAGTACTTC.

This clonotype was seen many times. The chain links TRBV5-1 to TRBJ1-5; no definite D call. V shed 0 bases and J shed 1 base, with 11 bases lying between them. The CDR3 runs to 16 residues. Germline V lookup: CDR1 SGHRS, CDR2 YFSETQ. DNA of the CDR3: TGCGCCAGCAGCTTGGACGGGCTACAGAGCAATCAGCCCCAGCATTTT. Protein product: CASSLDGLQSNQPQHF.

This clonotype has only a few counts. The chain uses TRBV7-9 and TRBJ2-1; D unclear. The CDR3 consists of 17 residues. V was shortened by 6 bases and J by 8 bases, with 26 bases between the two germline ends. Germline V CDR1 and CDR2: SEHNR, FQNEAQ (reference sequence). CDR3: CASRPSETILHGDEQFF. CDR3 sequence (DNA): TGTGCCAGCAGACCATCCGAGACAATCTTACATGGCGATGAGCAGTTCTTC.

This clonotype appeared many times. The genes are TRBV15 and TRBJ2-1; 12 bases map to TRBD2. Germline assignment: CDR1 LNHNV and CDR2 YYDKDF (reference sequence). This CDR3 has 15 amino acids. Trimming at V came to 8 bases and at J to 8 bases, leaving 10 bases not matched to a gene. In nucleotides, the CDR3 is TGTGCCACCCTTACAACTAGCGGGGGGCCCCATGAGCAGTTCTTC. This codes for CATLTTSGGPHEQFF.

This clonotype has just a few counts. The rearrangement uses TRBV6-5 and TRBJ2-3; D call uncertain. Germline V lookup: CDR1 MNHEY, CDR2 SVGAGI. The length of the CDR3 is 14 residues. Between the trimmed V and J ends, which lost 2 bases and 5 bases, there was a span of 11 bases. In nucleotides, the CDR3 is TGTGCCAGCAGTTACGCCAGCATGGAAGATACGCAGTATTTT. Encoded protein: CASSYASMEDTQYF.

The table lists this clonotype with a few counts. The J gene is TRBJ1-1, the V gene TRBV2; D unclear. Germline CDR1 and CDR2: SNHLY and FYNNEI. Deletions cut 8 bases from V and 0 bases from J, with 10 bases between. The CDR3 totals 13 residues. CDR3 region: CASGKEMNTEAFF. CDR3 coding DNA: TGTGCCAGCGGGAAGGAGATGAACACTGAAGCTTTCTTT.

This chain joins TRBV15 and TRBJ2-4; unclear D gene. Germline V gene sequence: CDR1 LNHNV, CDR2 YYDKDF (reference sequence). Trimming cost V 8 bases and J 4 bases, with 12 bases left between them. The CDR3 is made up of 13 amino acids. The CDR3 spells CATGSIPKNIQYF. The CDR3, as DNA: TGTGCCACCGGGTCCATTCCAAAAAACATTCAGTACTTC.

The gene calls are TRBV28 and TRBJ2-4; TRBD1 agrees at 7 bases. Germline assignment: CDR1 MDHEN and CDR2 SYDVKM. Trimming at V came to 2 bases and at J to 3 bases, leaving 1 base not matched to a gene. The length of the CDR3 is 14 residues. The CDR3 reads CASSLRDSKNIQYF. In DNA form, the CDR3 reads TGTGCCAGCAGTTTAAGGGACAGCAAAAACATTCAGTACTTC.

This clonotype has a handful of counts. This CDR3 is CSARMTGTGPYEQYF. The CDR3 coding sequence is TGCAGTGCTAGAATGACCGGGACAGGGCCCTACGAGCAGTACTTC. V is TRBV20-1 and J is TRBJ2-7; 9 nucleotides agree with TRBD1. From germline, CDR1 is DFQATT and CDR2 SNEGSKA (reference sequence). CDR3 size: 15 residues. Trimming at V came to 2 bases and at J to 2 bases, leaving 7 bases not matched to a gene.

The table lists this clonotype with many counts. The chain carries TRBV27 and TRBJ2-2, with D uncertain. Germline V CDR1 and CDR2: MNHEY, SMNVEV (reference sequence). The germline V and J ends were trimmed by 6 bases and 5 bases, with 10 bases remaining between them. The CDR3 loop spans 13 amino acids. CDR3 sequence (DNA): TGTGCCAGCAGCGCCACCCCGACCGGGGAGCTGTTTTTT. Its protein product is CASSATPTGELFF.

This rearrangement joins TRBV5-1 to TRBJ2-5; possibly TRBD2 for D (5 bases). Germline CDR1 SGHRS, CDR2 YFSETQ. The CDR3 totals 15 residues. V gave up 3 bases and J gave up 2 bases, with 14 bases separating them. The CDR3 region has the DNA TGCGCCAGCAGCTCCGAGGGCCTCGCTCAAGAGACCCAGTACTTC. The encoded protein is CASSSEGLAQETQYF.

This clonotype showed up just a few times. The V gene is TRBV11-1, the J gene TRBJ2-1; 8 bases are a match to TRBD2. The CDR3 contains 13 residues. V lost 4 bases and J lost 14; bases outside the gene matches: 10. Germline values: CDR1 SGHAT, CDR2 FQDESV (reference sequence). CDR3 residues: CASSSGGGLEKFF. CDR3 in DNA: TGTGCCAGCAGCTCCGGGGGGGGGTTAGAAAAGTTCTTC.

The sample holds a few counts of this clonotype. The J gene is TRBJ1-6, the V gene TRBV21-1; the table's TRBD1 call for D was not verified on the DNA. TRBV21-1 is tagged as a pseudogene. The CDR3 spans 16 residues. The CDR3 is CARTPDRANRNSPLHF. In DNA, the CDR3 is TGTGCCAGAACCCCGGACAGGGCCAACCGGAATTCACCCCTCCACTTT.